The text below deals with one T cell receptor (beta chain). Its specificity is not known. The CDR3 consists of 16 residues. The germline V gene has CDR1 SGDLS and CDR2 YYNGEE. J lost 8 bases, V lost 4 bases, and 10 bases had no gene match. This sample was included in a study of T cell responses to AZD1222 COVID-19 vaccine. Study results and limitations: Just a handful of AZD1222 recipients tested seropositive at baseline. Donors were largely white British and mainly female; clonal diversity was possibly underestimated.

Assay used: immunoSEQ multiplex PCR; TCRdb lists only in-frame clones, some missing. The sample records more than 65,000 clones, roughly 88% being singletons. The TCR comes from an adult who received the AZD1222 COVID-19 vaccine. V usage is TRBV9 and J usage is TRBJ2-2; 11 positions agree with TRBD2. The material sequenced was peripheral blood, taken 28 days after the second AZD1222 dose. DNA of the CDR3: TGTGCCAGCAGCACCTTAGCGGGAGGGCCCTCTGGGGAGCTGTTTTTT. Amino acids: CASSTLAGGPSGELFF.